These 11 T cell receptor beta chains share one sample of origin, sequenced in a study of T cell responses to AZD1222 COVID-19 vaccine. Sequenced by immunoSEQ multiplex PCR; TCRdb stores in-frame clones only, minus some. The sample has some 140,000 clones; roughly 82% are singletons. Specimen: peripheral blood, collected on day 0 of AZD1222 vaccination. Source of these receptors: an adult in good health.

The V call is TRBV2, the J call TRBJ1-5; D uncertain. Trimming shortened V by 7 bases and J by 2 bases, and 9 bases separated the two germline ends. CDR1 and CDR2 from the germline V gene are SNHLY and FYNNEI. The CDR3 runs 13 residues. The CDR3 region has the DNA TGTGCCAGCATTGGGTCCCGCAATCAGCCCCAGCATTTT. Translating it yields CASIGSRNQPQHF.

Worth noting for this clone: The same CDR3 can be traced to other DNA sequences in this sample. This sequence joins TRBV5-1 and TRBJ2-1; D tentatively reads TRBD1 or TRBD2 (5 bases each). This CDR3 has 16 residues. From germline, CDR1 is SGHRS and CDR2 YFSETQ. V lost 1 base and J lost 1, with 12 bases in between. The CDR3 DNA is TGCGCCAGCAGCTTGAGGCAGGGAGCGTCCTACAATGAGCAGTTCTTC. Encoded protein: CASSLRQGASYNEQFF.

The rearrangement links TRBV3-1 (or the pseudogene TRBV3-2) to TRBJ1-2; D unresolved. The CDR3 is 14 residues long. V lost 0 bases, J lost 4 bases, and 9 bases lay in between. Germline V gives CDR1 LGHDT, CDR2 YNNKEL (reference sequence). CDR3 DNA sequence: TGTGCCAGCAGCCAAGAGCCAGGCCCCTATGGCTACACCTTC. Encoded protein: CASSQEPGPYGYTF.

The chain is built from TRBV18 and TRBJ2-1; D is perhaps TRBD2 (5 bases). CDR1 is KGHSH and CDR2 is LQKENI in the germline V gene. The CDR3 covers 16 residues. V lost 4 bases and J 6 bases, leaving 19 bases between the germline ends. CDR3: CASSLYGRDGGNEQFF. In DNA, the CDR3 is TGTGCCAGCTCACTGTATGGTAGGGATGGAGGCAATGAGCAGTTCTTC.

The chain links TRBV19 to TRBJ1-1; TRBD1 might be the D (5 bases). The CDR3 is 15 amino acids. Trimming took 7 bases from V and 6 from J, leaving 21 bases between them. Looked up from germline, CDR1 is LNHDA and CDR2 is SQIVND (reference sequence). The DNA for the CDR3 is TGTGCCAGTACCCTGAGGGGTAGGGGTATGGCTGAAGCTTTCTTT. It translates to CASTLRGRGMAEAFF.

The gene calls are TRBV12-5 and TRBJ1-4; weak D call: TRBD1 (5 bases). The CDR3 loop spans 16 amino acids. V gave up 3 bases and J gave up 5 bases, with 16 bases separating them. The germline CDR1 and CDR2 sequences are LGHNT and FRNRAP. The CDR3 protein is CASGLRGGSCNEKLFF. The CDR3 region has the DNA TGTGCTAGTGGTTTAAGGGGAGGCTCCTGCAATGAAAAACTGTTTTTT.

The CDR3 region is CASIMRLSTVTEAFF. As DNA, the CDR3 is TGTGCCAGCATCATGAGGTTAAGTACGGTCACTGAAGCTTTCTTT. V gene TRBV28 combines with J gene TRBJ1-1; D ambiguous. This CDR3 has 15 residues. The V gene lost 7 bases and the J gene lost 4 bases, with 19 bases spanning the gap. Germline V gene lookup returns CDR1 MDHEN and CDR2 SYDVKM.

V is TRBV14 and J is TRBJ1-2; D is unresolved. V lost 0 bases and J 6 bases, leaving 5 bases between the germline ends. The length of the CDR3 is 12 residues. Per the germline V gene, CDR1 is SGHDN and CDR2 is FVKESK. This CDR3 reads CASSQERDGYTF. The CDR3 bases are TGTGCCAGCAGCCAAGAAAGGGATGGCTACACCTTC.

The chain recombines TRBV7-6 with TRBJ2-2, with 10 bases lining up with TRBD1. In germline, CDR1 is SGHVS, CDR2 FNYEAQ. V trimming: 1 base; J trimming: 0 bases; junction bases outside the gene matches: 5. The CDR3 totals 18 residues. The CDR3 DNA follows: TGTGCCAGCAGCTTAGAGGGGACAGGGGACGCGAACACCGGGGAGCTGTTTTTT. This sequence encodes CASSLEGTGDANTGELFF.

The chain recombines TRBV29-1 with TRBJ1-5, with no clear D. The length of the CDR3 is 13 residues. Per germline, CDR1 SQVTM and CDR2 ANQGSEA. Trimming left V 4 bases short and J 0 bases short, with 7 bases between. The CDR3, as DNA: TGCAGCGTTGGAGATCATAGCAATCAGCCCCAGCATTTT. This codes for CSVGDHSNQPQHF.

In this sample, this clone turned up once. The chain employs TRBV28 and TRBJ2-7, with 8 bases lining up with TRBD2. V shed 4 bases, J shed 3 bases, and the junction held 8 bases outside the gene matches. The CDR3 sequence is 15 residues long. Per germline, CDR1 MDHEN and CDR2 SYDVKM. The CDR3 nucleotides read TGTGCCAGCAGTTCCTCGGGGGGGCGTGGCTACGAGCAGTACTTC. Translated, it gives CASSSSGGRGYEQYF.